Following are 25 T cell receptor beta chains from one sample sequenced in a study of cytomegalovirus exposure and HLA in healthy donors. Primers for the PCR totalled 60 Vbeta and 13 Jbeta. Repertoires were generated with immunoSEQ multiplex PCR, while TCRdb's copy carries only in-frame clones and drops some. This sample has more than 95,000 clones, with 75% to 85% found just once. Sequencing was performed on PBMCs. These TCRs come from a man aged 25-45 years in good health and CMV-seronegative.

V and J are TRBV14 and TRBJ1-1, with D perhaps TRBD1 (6 bases). The CDR3 has 12 amino acids. Per germline, CDR1 SGHDN and CDR2 FVKESK. The ends were cut back, 4 bases at V and 10 bases at J, with 13 bases in the middle. In DNA form, the CDR3 reads TGTGCCAGCAGCCCTCACGACAGGACAGCTTTCTTT. Its protein is CASSPHDRTAFF.

This chain's CDR3 is CASSLTEQETQYF. The CDR3 DNA reads as TGTGCCAGCAGCTTGACAGAACAAGAGACCCAGTACTTC. The chain has TRBV11-2 and TRBJ2-5; D may be TRBD1 (5 bases). The ends were cut back, 3 bases at V and 2 bases at J, with 7 bases in the middle. CDR3 size: 13 residues. The germline V gene has CDR1 SGHAT and CDR2 FQNNGV.

The rearrangement links TRBV6-5 to TRBJ2-7, with a possible D match to TRBD1 (6 bases). In germline, CDR1 is MNHEY, CDR2 SVGAGI. V shed 4 bases and J shed 0 bases, with 13 bases lying between them. The CDR3 covers 15 residues. As DNA, the CDR3 is TGTGCCAGCAGTTTAAGAAGGACAGTCTCCTACGAGCAGTACTTC. This codes for CASSLRRTVSYEQYF.

The gene calls are TRBV5-8 and TRBJ2-3; the D gene is possibly TRBD1 (6 bases). The germline V and J ends were trimmed by 4 bases and 0 bases, with 15 bases remaining between them. The germline V gene has CDR1 SGHTS and CDR2 YDEGEE. There are 16 residues in the CDR3. The chain's CDR3 is CASSPQGSTSTDTQYF. In DNA, the CDR3 is TGTGCCAGCAGCCCACAGGGAAGCACTAGCACAGATACGCAGTATTTT.

This chain joins TRBV28 and TRBJ1-5, with a tentative D call TRBD1 (5 bases). The CDR3 length is 14 residues. Germline V gives CDR1 MDHEN, CDR2 SYDVKM. V gave up 4 bases and J gave up 2 bases, with 9 bases separating them. The CDR3 here is CASSWGTGNQPQHF. CDR3 nucleotides: TGTGCCAGCAGTTGGGGCACGGGCAATCAGCCCCAGCATTTT.

The chain recombines TRBV13 with TRBJ2-5; TRBD1 agrees at 7 bases. The last part of the DNA fits TRBJ2-7 better; the J call may be wrong. Germline CDR1 is PRHDT and CDR2 is FYEKMQ (reference sequence). CDR3 length: 13 residues. The CDR3 bases are TGTGCCAGCAGCCGGAAACAGGGGAACGAGCAGTACTTC. Translated, it gives CASSRKQGNEQYF.

The chain is built from TRBV7-9 and TRBJ1-1; TRBD1 is a possible D gene (6 bases). The CDR3 contains 14 residues. Germline V gene lookup returns CDR1 SEHNR and CDR2 FQNEAQ (reference sequence). Deletions cut 4 bases from V and 4 bases from J, with 13 bases between. CDR3 sequence reads: CASSSGHSGTEAFF. The CDR3 DNA reads TGTGCCAGCAGCTCGGGACATTCGGGCACTGAAGCTTTCTTT.

The chain couples TRBV29-1 to TRBJ2-7; D gene uncertain. The V end lost 6 bases, the J end lost 5 bases, and 14 bases lay between the germline ends. Germline loops: CDR1 SQVTM, CDR2 ANQGSEA. The CDR3 sequence is 12 residues long. CDR3 bases: TGCAGCGTCCAGAGGAGCAAGGACGAGCAGTACTTC. Protein sequence: CSVQRSKDEQYF.

V usage is TRBV12-5 and J usage is TRBJ1-5; 7 bases fit TRBD1. CDR3 size: 13 residues. V shed 1 base and J 7 bases; nucleotides not matched to a gene: 1. The V gene's germline CDR1 is LGHNT and CDR2 FRNRAP. This CDR3 is CASGLEQGQPQHF. The DNA for the CDR3 is TGTGCTAGTGGTTTGGAACAGGGGCAGCCCCAGCATTTT.

The rearrangement uses TRBV6-1 and TRBJ1-5, with D unresolved. The V end was cut by 1 base, the J end by 11 bases, with 9 bases between. The CDR3 is 12 amino acids. Germline CDR1 reads MNHNS; CDR2 reads SASEGT. This CDR3 is CASSEGGGAQHF. Here the CDR3 DNA reads TGTGCCAGCAGTGAAGGTGGTGGAGCCCAGCATTTT.

Worth noting for this clone: The sample carries other DNA sequences with the same CDR3. The chain combines TRBV11-2 with TRBJ2-7; D unclear. V was clipped by 5 bases and J by 2 bases, with 4 bases between them. The CDR3 loop spans 11 amino acids. Germline-derived CDR1 and CDR2 are SGHAT and FQNNGV. The CDR3 protein is CASSPAYEQYF. The CDR3 nucleotides read TGTGCCAGCAGCCCAGCCTACGAGCAGTACTTC.

The chain recombines TRBV30 with TRBJ1-1; D gene unclear. The V end lost 2 bases, the J end lost 1 base, and 8 bases lay between the germline ends. CDR3 length: 13 residues. Per germline, CDR1 GTSNPN and CDR2 SVGIG (reference sequence). Written as DNA, the CDR3 is TGTGCCTGGAGTTGGAGCAGGAACACTGAAGCTTTCTTT. It specifies CAWSWSRNTEAFF.

The rearrangement joins TRBV30 to TRBJ1-2; D is undetermined. CDR1 is GTSNPN, CDR2 SVGIG, per germline (reference sequence). V lost 1 base and J lost 4, with 4 bases in between. CDR3 length equals 11 residues. The CDR3 region is CAWSGLYGYTF. Written as DNA, the CDR3 is TGTGCCTGGAGTGGGCTCTATGGCTACACCTTC.

This clone has only a few counts. This chain connects TRBV7-6 to TRBJ2-5; 7 nucleotides align to TRBD2. Trimming removed 7 bases from V and 1 base from J; junction bases left unmatched: 3. The CDR3 length is 13 residues. CDR1 and CDR2 from the germline V gene are SGHVS and FNYEAQ. In nucleotides, the CDR3 is TGTGCCAGCATGCGGGGGAGCCAAGAGACCCAGTACTTC. Protein sequence: CASMRGSQETQYF.

This sequence joins TRBV4-1 and TRBJ2-2; the match to TRBD2 covers 8 bases. The CDR3 has 15 residues. Looked up from germline, CDR1 is MGHRA and CDR2 is YSYEKL. V gave up 4 bases and J gave up 8 bases; unmatched junction bases: 9. CDR3 DNA sequence: TGCGCCAGCAGCCTTAAGGCCGGGGGGGCTGGGGAGCTGTTTTTT. Its translation: CASSLKAGGAGELFF.

This clone was seen only a few times. In DNA form, the CDR3 reads TGTGCCAGCAGTTACAGTACCTCTGGAAACACCATATATTTT. Its protein product is CASSYSTSGNTIYF. The rearrangement links TRBV28 to TRBJ1-3; D gene uncertain. Germline values: CDR1 MDHEN, CDR2 SYDVKM. Trimming took off 4 bases at V and 0 bases at J, with 7 bases between the two ends. CDR3 size: 14 residues.

The rearrangement uses TRBV5-1 and TRBJ2-5; possible D gene TRBD1, 6 bases. V lost 5 bases, J lost 4 bases, and 6 bases lay in between. This CDR3 is built from 11 residues. Germline loops: CDR1 SGHRS, CDR2 YFSETQ. For the CDR3, the DNA is TGCGCCAGCAGAGGGGGAGAGACCCAGTACTTC. Translated, it gives CASRGGETQYF.

On this clone itself: Other DNA variants within this sample encode the same CDR3. The rearrangement uses TRBV7-9 and TRBJ2-7; no clear D. Germline V lookup: CDR1 SEHNR, CDR2 FQNEAQ (reference sequence). Trimming took off 1 base at V and 3 bases at J, with 4 bases between the two ends. This CDR3 spans 12 amino acids. The CDR3 region is CASSLGSYEQYF. In DNA form, the CDR3 reads TGTGCCAGCAGCTTAGGGAGCTACGAGCAGTACTTC.

The rearrangement joins TRBV7-2 to TRBJ1-4, with D maybe TRBD1 (6 bases). Germline CDR1 SGHTA, CDR2 FQGNSA. Trimming cost V 4 bases and J 7 bases, with 19 bases left between them. This CDR3 spans 16 amino acids. This CDR3 is CASSSSPDRTVEKLFF. Written as DNA, the CDR3 is TGTGCCAGCAGCTCGTCCCCTGACAGGACCGTTGAAAAACTGTTTTTT.

There are a few counts of this clone. The rearrangement joins TRBV5-3 to TRBJ2-1; 12 bases align to TRBD2. TRBV5-3 belongs to the ORF category, with a function that is uncertain. V was clipped by 4 bases and J by 7 bases; unmatched bases: 6. The CDR3 consists of 15 residues. The CDR3 region has the DNA TGTGCCAGAAGCCCGGGACTAGCGGGCGCGAATGAGCAGTTCTTC. This codes for CARSPGLAGANEQFF.

The V and J genes are TRBV5-6 and TRBJ1-5; D is perhaps TRBD1 (5 bases). V was clipped by 0 bases and J by 6 bases, with 10 bases between them. The CDR3 loop spans 14 amino acids. From germline, CDR1 is SGHDT and CDR2 YYEEEE. DNA of the CDR3: TGTGCCAGCAGCTTGGGTACAGGAGTTCAGCCCCAGCATTTT. This translates into CASSLGTGVQPQHF.

V gene TRBV19 combines with J gene TRBJ1-1, with 7 bases lining up with TRBD1. J gave up 1 base and V 6 bases, and 5 bases lay outside the gene matches. Germline loops: CDR1 LNHDA, CDR2 SQIVND (reference sequence). The CDR3 runs to 14 residues. The CDR3 DNA is TGTGCCAGTAGGCCGACAGGGTGGAACACTGAAGCTTTCTTT. As protein: CASRPTGWNTEAFF.

Worth noting for this clone: Mismatch with germline at one junction end may stem from a read error. This chain joins TRBV30 and TRBJ2-2; D might be TRBD1 (6 bases). There are 14 residues in the CDR3. Germline V gene sequence: CDR1 GTSNPN, CDR2 SVGIG (reference sequence). CDR3: CASNRDTNTGELCF. For the CDR3, the DNA is TGTGCCTCGAACCGGGACACTAACACCGGGGAGCTGTGTTTT.

The rearrangement links TRBV27 to TRBJ2-5; 8 bases align to TRBD1. CDR3 length: 13 residues. After removal of 4 bases from V and 4 bases from J, the junction contained 2 bases not matched to a gene. Germline loops: CDR1 MNHEY, CDR2 SMNVEV (reference sequence). CDR3 bases: TGTGCCAGCAGTTGGACAGGGCTAGAGACCCAGTACTTC. This sequence encodes CASSWTGLETQYF.

For the CDR3, the DNA is TGTGCCAGCAGCCCTGGGACAGGGCAAAATTACGAGCAGTACTTC. Translation: CASSPGTGQNYEQYF. The V and J genes are TRBV7-9 and TRBJ2-5, with 9 bases lining up with TRBD1. The J call may not be correct, given that the DNA end is closer to TRBJ2-7. The CDR3 length is 15 residues. Germline CDR1 reads SEHNR; CDR2 reads FQNEAQ (reference sequence).